Each of the 9 T cell receptor beta chains below was sequenced from the same sample in a study of blood T cells in healthy people across ages. For the second PCR, which ran for 7 to 11 cycles, a sample-barcoded 5' primer and a J-beta primer mix were used. TCRdb independently ran MiXCR on the 5' RACE reads; one entry per CDR3 protein. This sample yields 1.5 million to 2 million distinct CDR3 sequences, of which roughly 43% are seen a single time; roughly 23% belongs to the top ten. Sample: blood. Source of these receptors: a human donor in good health.

This clonotype was picked up a small number of times. Relative to the germline gene, one junction end is altered; a read error may explain this. The chain carries TRBV15 and TRBJ1-5, with D unclear. The CDR3 has 12 amino acids. The V gene's germline CDR1 is LNHNV and CDR2 YYDKDF (reference sequence). The DNA for the CDR3 is TGTGCCACCAGCAGTGATACCCAGCTCCAGCATTTT. Its protein is CATSSDTQLQHF.

The genes are TRBV5-1 and TRBJ2-6; unclear D gene. V gave up 4 bases and J gave up 0 bases, with 14 bases separating them. The CDR3 contains 17 residues. The germline gives CDR1 SGHRS, CDR2 YFSETQ. In DNA form, the CDR3 reads TGCGCCAGCAGCATACGATCTCAGAGCTCTGGGGCCAACGTCCTGACTTTC. Amino acid sequence: CASSIRSQSSGANVLTF.

This clonotype was picked up a small number of times. V is TRBV4-2 and J is TRBJ1-2; 11 bases map to TRBD1. This CDR3 has 17 residues. V lost 7 bases and J lost 3; bases outside the gene matches: 13. From germline, CDR1 is LGHNA and CDR2 YNFKEQ. CDR3 region: CASNLRTGGALDYGYTF. The CDR3 coding sequence is TGTGCCAGCAACTTACGGACAGGGGGCGCGCTGGACTATGGCTACACCTTC.

V gene TRBV7-9 combines with J gene TRBJ2-2; 10 bases agree with TRBD1. Germline trimming cut 2 bases from V and 8 bases from J; bases unmatched to any gene: 5. The CDR3 covers 15 residues. Germline V lookup: CDR1 SEHNR, CDR2 FQNEAQ (reference sequence). CDR3 bases: TGTGCCAGCAGCTTACAGACAGGGGGCCCTGGGGAGCTGTTTTTT. Its translation is CASSLQTGGPGELFF.

J is TRBJ1-1 and V is TRBV20-1, with D tentatively TRBD1 (6 bases). Germline V CDR1 and CDR2: DFQATT, SNEGSKA (reference sequence). The CDR3 is 11 residues long. Deletions cut 3 bases from V and 4 bases from J, with 6 bases between. The CDR3 loop is CSARGATEAFF. The DNA for the CDR3 is TGCAGTGCTAGGGGGGCCACTGAAGCTTTCTTT.

This clonotype was recorded a few times. The chain joins TRBV7-2 to TRBJ2-3; the D is unclear. From germline, CDR1 is SGHTA and CDR2 FQGNSA. The CDR3 has 13 residues. V was shortened by 5 bases and J by 5 bases, with 11 bases between the two germline ends. In DNA form, the CDR3 reads TGTGCCAGCAGCCCTTCAGTAGGAGATACGCAGTATTTT. Translation gives CASSPSVGDTQYF.

This rearrangement joins TRBV2 to TRBJ2-5; D gene ambiguous. Germline V CDR1 and CDR2: SNHLY, FYNNEI. The CDR3 contains 13 residues. Trimming removed 8 bases at V and 2 bases at J, with 12 bases between. Here the CDR3 DNA reads TGTGCCAGCTACGTGGGCAGTCAAGAGACCCAGTACTTC. Its protein is CASYVGSQETQYF.

This clonotype was counted only a few times. The V and J genes are TRBV7-9 and TRBJ2-7; D is ambiguous. The CDR3 covers 15 residues. Trimming pared 4 bases from V and 2 bases from J, leaving 15 bases between. Germline CDR1 reads SEHNR; CDR2 reads FQNEAQ (reference sequence). The CDR3 bases are TGTGCCAGCAGCTCTAGAGTGGGATCTACCTACGAGCAGTACTTC. Amino acid sequence: CASSSRVGSTYEQYF.

With regard to this clonotype: At one of its ends the junction is not consistent with the germline gene, which may arise from a read error. This chain connects TRBV7-3 to TRBJ2-1; 7 nucleotides agree with TRBD1. This CDR3 spans 16 amino acids. The germline V gene has CDR1 SGHTA and CDR2 FQGTGA. The CDR3: CANSLYSSRGFDEQFF. The CDR3 DNA follows: TGTGCCAACAGCTTATATTCGAGCAGGGGGTTCGATGAGCAGTTCTTC.